Listed below are T cell receptor beta chains from one sample, sequenced in a study of early T cells in non-severe SARS-CoV-2 infection. Via MiXCR, TCRdb re-called the 5' RACE reads, giving one row per CDR3 protein. The sample records tens of thousands of distinct CDR3 sequences, about 10% being singletons. What was sequenced was whole blood. Receptors were obtained from an adult who was a healthcare worker with PCR-confirmed SARS-CoV-2 infection or an uninfected control (not recorded which). The conserved cysteine and the conserved F or W are not part of the CDR3 here. Only some rows state a clone size, as once, few, many or a class for expanded clones.

>many|TRBJ2-1|TRBV5-1
ASSSLAGDQYNEQF
>.|TRBJ1-6|TRBV7-6
ASSLRGGGFTNSPLH
>.|TRBJ2-2|TRBV9
ASSVNTNTGELF
>few|TRBJ2-5|TRBV20-1
SALTQETQY
>many|TRBJ1-3|TRBV6-6
ASSYAKTGAGNTIY
>.|TRBJ2-3|TRBV7-8
ASSLAVGLAGGPTRGDTQY
>many|TRBJ2-7|TRBV6-2/TRBV6-3
ASSSEVRTYEQY
>.|TRBJ2-7|TRBV7-2
ASSLAGGNYEQY
>few|TRBJ2-1|TRBV12-3/TRBV12-4
ASMDNRAYNEQF
>few|TRBJ2-7|TRBV5-1
ASSLGTSGGSSYEQY
>many|TRBJ2-1|TRBV5-1
ASSLDNGYNEQF
>many|TRBJ1-5|TRBV7-2
ASSFRQGPQPQH
>few|TRBJ1-3|TRBV7-8
ASSSGGAVGNTIY
>many|TRBJ2-7|TRBV11-2
ASSSPRGRYEQY
>many|TRBJ2-7|TRBV7-9
ASSLGGSREQY
>many|TRBJ2-3|TRBV7-2
ASSLGLAGGKTDTQY
>.|TRBJ2-7|TRBV7-8
ASSFDRLGREQY
>many|TRBJ2-1|TRBV12-3/TRBV12-4
ASTRRQGSYNEQF
>.|TRBJ2-3|TRBV29-1
SVAGTSGRGGTDTQY
>few|TRBJ1-6|TRBV9
ASSVAISNSPLH
>few|TRBJ2-4|TRBV19
ASSIGGGNIQY
>few|TRBJ1-6|TRBV20-1
SARVTGGIGSPLH
>many|TRBJ2-5|TRBV9
ASSPRRGTSGTIQETQY